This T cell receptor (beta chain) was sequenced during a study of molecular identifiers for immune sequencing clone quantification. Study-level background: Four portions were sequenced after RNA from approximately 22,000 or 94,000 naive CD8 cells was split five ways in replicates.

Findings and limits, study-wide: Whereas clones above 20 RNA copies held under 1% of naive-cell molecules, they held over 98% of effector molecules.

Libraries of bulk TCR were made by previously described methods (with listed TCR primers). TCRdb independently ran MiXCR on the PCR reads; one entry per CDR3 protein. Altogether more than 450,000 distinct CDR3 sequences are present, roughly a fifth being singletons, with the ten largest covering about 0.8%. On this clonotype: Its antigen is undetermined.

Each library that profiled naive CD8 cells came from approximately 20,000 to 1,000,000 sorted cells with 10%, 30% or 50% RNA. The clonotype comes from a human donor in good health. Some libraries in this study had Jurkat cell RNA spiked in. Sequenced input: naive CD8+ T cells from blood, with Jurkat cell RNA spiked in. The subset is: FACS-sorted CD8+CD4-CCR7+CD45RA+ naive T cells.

CDR3 DNA sequence: TGCGCCAGCAGCCAAGAGGACAGAGACTACAATGAGCAGTTCTTC. This sequence encodes CASSQEDRDYNEQFF. The chain couples TRBV4-1 to TRBJ2-1; perhaps TRBD1 as D (6 bases). This CDR3 contains 15 residues. CDR1 and CDR2 (germline): MGHRA, YSYEKL. V gave up 0 bases and J gave up 3 bases, with 9 bases separating them.